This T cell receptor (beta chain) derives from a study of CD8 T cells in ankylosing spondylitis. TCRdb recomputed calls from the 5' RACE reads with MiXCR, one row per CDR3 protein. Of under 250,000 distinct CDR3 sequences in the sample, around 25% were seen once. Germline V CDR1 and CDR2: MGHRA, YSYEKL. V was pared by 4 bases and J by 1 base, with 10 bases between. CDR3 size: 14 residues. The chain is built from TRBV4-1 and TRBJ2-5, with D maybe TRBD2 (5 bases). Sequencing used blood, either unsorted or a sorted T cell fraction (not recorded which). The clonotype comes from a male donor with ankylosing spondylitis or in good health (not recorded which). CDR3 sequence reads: CASSLDRGQETQYF. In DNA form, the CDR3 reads TGCGCCAGCAGCCTCGATCGGGGCCAAGAGACCCAGTACTTC.